The clone carrying this TCR beta chain was detected only a few times. This sample was included in a study of T cells in Graves' hyperthyroidism and ophthalmopathy. V lost 3 bases to trimming and J lost 2 bases; unmatched junction nucleotides: 9. Per the germline V gene, CDR1 is SGHKS and CDR2 is YYEKEE (reference sequence). The CDR3 sequence is 16 residues long. Amplified TCR beta CDR3 regions came from RNA transcripts. First-round RT-PCR with HTBI primers amplified the TCR CDR3 region. TCRdb recomputed calls from the multiplex PCR reads with MiXCR, one row per CDR3 protein. The sample has 300,000 to 400,000 distinct CDR3 sequences, 13% seen once.

The TCR comes from a woman under 30 with Graves' hyperthyroidism. The genes are TRBV5-5 and TRBJ2-7; 9 nucleotides match TRBD1. Material for sequencing was blood. CDR3 sequence reads: CASSSRQGQGPYEQYF. The CDR3 nucleotides are TGTGCCAGCAGCTCCCGCCAGGGACAGGGCCCCTACGAGCAGTACTTC.